Below, 20 T cell receptor beta chains from the same sample are listed, as sequenced in a study of response to subunit inactivated influenza vaccine. TCRdb ran MiXCR on the RT-PCR reads and lists one entry per CDR3 protein. The sample lists some 520,000 distinct CDR3 sequences, 16% occurring once. Here the sequenced sample was CD4+ T cells sorted from PBMCs, taken around 25 months after vaccination. These receptors were obtained from a man aged 50-75 years who received an inactivated influenza vaccine.

This rearrangement joins TRBV6-1 to TRBJ1-1, with D uncertain. The CDR3 length is 12 residues. Germline V gene data show CDR1 as MNHNS and CDR2 as SASEGT. With 9 bases removed from V and 0 bases from J, the gap between germline ends came to 8 bases. CDR3: CASWAVNTEAFF. The CDR3 DNA sequence: TGTGCCAGTTGGGCAGTGAACACTGAAGCTTTCTTT.

V gene TRBV29-1 combines with J gene TRBJ2-3; D is perhaps TRBD2 (6 bases). In germline, CDR1 is SQVTM, CDR2 ANQGSEA. This CDR3 has 13 amino acids. Trimming cost V 7 bases and J 1 base, with 12 bases left between them. The CDR3 reads CSAGSERTDTQYF. The CDR3 nucleotides are TGCAGCGCCGGGAGCGAGCGCACAGATACGCAGTATTTT.

Ten or more counts support this clonotype. The V and J genes are TRBV5-1 and TRBJ2-1; D not resolved. Germline V CDR1 and CDR2: SGHRS, YFSETQ. The CDR3 extends over 14 amino acids. V was pared by 5 bases and J by 8 bases, with 17 bases between. CDR3 nucleotides: TGCGCCAGCAGAGGGTCGACACGACTGGATGAGCAGTTCTTC. Its translation: CASRGSTRLDEQFF.

The chain employs TRBV11-1 and TRBJ2-5; the D call may be TRBD1 or TRBD2 (5 bases each). The germline CDR1 and CDR2 sequences are SGHAT and FQDESV (reference sequence). V was trimmed by 5 bases and J by 0 bases, leaving 13 bases between them. The CDR3 covers 15 residues. The CDR3 spells CASSARRGNQETQYF. The DNA for the CDR3 is TGTGCCAGCAGCGCCCGACGGGGCAACCAAGAGACCCAGTACTTC.

The rearrangement links TRBV20-1 to TRBJ2-2; 7 positions match TRBD2. CDR1 and CDR2 (germline): DFQATT, SNEGSKA (reference sequence). The CDR3 totals 16 residues. The trim removed 6 bases at V and 7 bases at J, leaving 17 bases unmatched. This CDR3 reads CSAHPGGRARNGELFF. The DNA of the CDR3 is TGCAGTGCCCACCCTGGGGGGAGGGCCAGAAACGGGGAGCTGTTTTTT.

This clonotype showed up just a few times. V gene TRBV6-2 or TRBV6-3 combines with J gene TRBJ1-3; TRBD1 is a possible D gene (6 bases). Germline V gene data show CDR1 as MNHEY and CDR2 as SVGEGT. Trimming removed 7 bases from V and 0 bases from J, with 10 bases in between. The CDR3 contains 14 residues. The CDR3 reads CASNSRGSGNTIYF. CDR3 DNA: TGTGCCAGCAATTCCAGGGGCTCTGGAAACACCATATATTTT.

This clonotype was counted ten times or more. The chain combines TRBV6-5 with TRBJ1-4; D is uncertain. The germline V gene has CDR1 MNHEY and CDR2 SVGAGI. The V end lost 2 bases, the J end lost 7 bases, and 20 bases lay between the germline ends. This CDR3 contains 17 residues. Here the CDR3 reads CASSYVPDLVPGEKLFF. The DNA for the CDR3 is TGTGCCAGCAGTTACGTTCCGGATCTCGTTCCAGGTGAAAAACTGTTTTTT.

This clonotype was recorded a few times. V gene TRBV29-1 combines with J gene TRBJ1-2, with 7 bases that match TRBD1. V shed 6 bases and J 3 bases; nucleotides not matched to a gene: 4. The germline V gene encodes CDR1 SQVTM and CDR2 ANQGSEA. This CDR3 is built from 12 residues. The CDR3: CSVTGKDYGYTF. The CDR3, as DNA: TGCAGCGTGACAGGGAAAGACTATGGCTACACCTTC.

This clonotype was detected many times. The V gene is TRBV7-2, the J gene TRBJ1-1, with D perhaps matching TRBD1 (5 bases). This CDR3 has 15 residues. V was trimmed by 3 bases and J by 1 base, leaving 12 bases between them. Germline V gene sequence: CDR1 SGHTA, CDR2 FQGNSA. For the CDR3, the DNA is TGTGCCAGCAGCTTGGCAGGGTTTTCGAACACTGAAGCTTTCTTT. Protein product: CASSLAGFSNTEAFF.

This clonotype showed up just a few times. This chain uses TRBV12-3 or TRBV12-4 with TRBJ2-7; 13 bases align to TRBD2. Trimming removed 6 bases from V and 2 bases from J; junction bases left unmatched: 1. This CDR3 contains 14 residues. CDR3 bases: TGTGCCAGCAGGACTAGCGGGGGGACCTACGAGCAGTACTTC. Translated: CASRTSGGTYEQYF.

This clonotype was counted at least ten times. V gene TRBV7-9 combines with J gene TRBJ2-7; D is undetermined. V lost 2 bases, J lost 7 bases, and 9 bases lay in between. Germline assignment: CDR1 SEHNR and CDR2 FQNEAQ (reference sequence). The CDR3 contains 12 residues. CDR3 nucleotide sequence: TGTGCCAGCAGCTTAAGGGTGGGGGAGCAGTACTTC. It specifies CASSLRVGEQYF.

This clonotype was detected only a few times. CDR3 amino acids: CASTSGDTQYF. CDR3 nucleotide sequence: TGTGCCAGCACCTCGGGTGATACGCAGTATTTT. This sequence joins TRBV7-9 and TRBJ2-3; D gene uncertain. CDR3 length: 11 amino acids. V shed 7 bases and J shed 6 bases, with 8 bases lying between them. In germline, CDR1 is SEHNR, CDR2 FQNEAQ (reference sequence).

This clonotype was recorded a few times. This sequence joins TRBV20-1 and TRBJ2-7, with TRBD2 matching over 7 bases. This CDR3 comprises 13 residues. Germline-derived CDR1 and CDR2 are DFQATT and SNEGSKA (reference sequence). V was clipped by 0 bases and J by 3 bases; unmatched bases: 2. In DNA form, the CDR3 reads TGCAGTGCTAGAGAACCTAGCGGCTACGAGCAGTACTTC. It encodes CSAREPSGYEQYF.

The sample holds one count of this clonotype. J is TRBJ1-2 and V is TRBV12-3 or TRBV12-4, with a possible D match to TRBD1 (6 bases). This CDR3 has 14 residues. Trimming cost V 6 bases and J 8 bases, with 19 bases left between them. CDR3 in DNA: TGTGCCAGCAGCCCCCGGGGGGGCCCTCGGGGCTACACCTTC. It codes for CASSPRGGPRGYTF.

J is TRBJ2-7 and V is TRBV29-1; D is unclear. The germline V gene has CDR1 SQVTM and CDR2 ANQGSEA. Trimming shortened V by 4 bases and J by 7 bases, and 14 bases separated the two germline ends. CDR3 length: 12 amino acids. The CDR3 nucleotides are TGCAGCGTTGGATGGCTCACCAAGGAGCAGTACTTC. Translating it yields CSVGWLTKEQYF.

The chain has TRBV2 and TRBJ2-1, with D tentatively TRBD2 (5 bases). This CDR3 is 18 amino acids long. Trimming shortened V by 6 bases and J by 0 bases, and 21 bases separated the two germline ends. Looked up from germline, CDR1 is SNHLY and CDR2 is FYNNEI. CDR3 DNA sequence: TGTGCCAGCAGAGACCAGTTTCAAAGCGGACGCTCCTACAATGAGCAGTTCTTC. This translates into CASRDQFQSGRSYNEQFF. Combining the CDR3 with reference TRBV2 and TRBJ2-1 gives the whole variable domain EPEVTQTPSHQVTQMGQEVILRCVPISNHLYFYWYRQILGQKVEFLVSFYNNEISEKSEIFDDQFSVERPDGSNFTLKIRSTKLEDSAMYFCASRDQFQSGRSYNEQFFGPGTRLTVL.

The chain uses TRBV20-1 and TRBJ1-5, with D uncertain. Trimming pared 6 bases from V and 1 base from J, leaving 7 bases between. Germline CDR1 is DFQATT and CDR2 is SNEGSKA (reference sequence). The CDR3 has 12 residues. Here the CDR3 reads CSAIESNQPQHF. In nucleotides, the CDR3 is TGCAGTGCCATTGAAAGCAATCAGCCCCAGCATTTT.

The rearrangement joins TRBV19 to TRBJ1-5, with unresolved D. CDR1 is LNHDA, CDR2 SQIVND, per germline (reference sequence). There are 13 residues in the CDR3. Trimming shortened V by 0 bases and J by 6 bases, and 6 bases separated the two germline ends. CDR3 bases: TGTGCCAGTAGTATAGAGGCGGGTCAGCCCCAGCATTTT. It encodes CASSIEAGQPQHF.

This clonotype was counted at least ten times. The V and J genes are TRBV6-2 or TRBV6-3 and TRBJ2-1, with 13 bases aligning to TRBD2. V lost 5 bases, J lost 10 bases, and 11 bases stayed unmatched. The germline V gene encodes CDR1 MNHEY and CDR2 SVGEGT. The CDR3 runs 16 residues. The CDR3 sequence: CASSRLTSGRAREQFF. The CDR3 DNA reads as TGTGCCAGCAGTCGATTAACTAGCGGGAGGGCCCGAGAGCAGTTCTTC.

The V call is TRBV5-6, the J call TRBJ2-3; 10 bases agree with TRBD2. Trimming cost V 5 bases and J 2 bases; bases outside gene matches: 5. This CDR3 region has 15 residues. The germline V gene encodes CDR1 SGHDT and CDR2 YYEEEE. The CDR3 protein is CASSIAGGLTDTQYF. CDR3 DNA sequence: TGTGCCAGCAGTATAGCGGGAGGCCTCACAGATACGCAGTATTTT.